A single sample is the source of the 26 T cell receptor beta chains below, sequenced in a study of blood T cell repertoires in COVID-19. The method was immunoSEQ multiplex PCR; TCRdb's version includes in-frame clones alone and lacks a portion of them. Of 300,000 or so clones in the sample, around 87% were seen once. The sample was peripheral blood. The source is a woman between 45 and 60 years old who had recovered from COVID-19.

V usage is TRBV11-2 and J usage is TRBJ1-2; TRBD1 is a possible D gene (5 bases). The CDR3 contains 13 residues. CDR1 is SGHAT and CDR2 is FQNNGV in the germline V gene. V shed 1 base and J shed 3 bases, with 6 bases lying between them. The CDR3 DNA is TGTGCCAGCAGCTTAGGGACATACTATGGCTACACCTTC. Residues: CASSLGTYYGYTF. Full variable domain (missing parts from reference TRBV11-2 and TRBJ1-2): EAGVAQSPRYKIIEKRQSVAFWCNPISGHATLYWYQQILGQGPKLLIQFQNNGVVDDSQLPKDRFSAERLKGVDSTLKIQPAKLEDSAVYLCASSLGTYYGYTFGSGTRLTVV.

The V gene is TRBV5-6, the J gene TRBJ2-2; TRBD1 is a possible D gene (6 bases). This CDR3 spans 17 amino acids. With 4 bases removed from V and 0 bases from J, the gap between germline ends came to 16 bases. The germline CDR1 and CDR2 sequences are SGHDT and YYEEEE. CDR3 sequence: CASSMGPDRTNTGELFF. The CDR3 DNA follows: TGTGCCAGCAGCATGGGTCCGGACAGAACGAACACCGGGGAGCTGTTTTTT.

The rearrangement links TRBV28 to TRBJ1-5; 11 nucleotides align to TRBD1. This CDR3 has 14 residues. V trimming: 6 bases; J trimming: 6 bases; junction bases outside the gene matches: 4. Germline V lookup: CDR1 MDHEN, CDR2 SYDVKM. For the CDR3, the DNA is TGTGCCAGCAGCCGGACAGGGGGCACTCAGCCCCAGCATTTT. It yields the protein CASSRTGGTQPQHF.

The chain uses TRBV11-3 and TRBJ2-7; 10 nucleotides line up with TRBD1. Germline-derived CDR1 and CDR2 are SGHNT and YENEEA. V lost 4 bases, J lost 2 bases, and 5 bases stayed unmatched. The CDR3 covers 15 residues. This CDR3 reads CASSYGTGAAYEQYF. The CDR3 nucleotides are TGTGCCAGCAGCTACGGGACAGGGGCGGCCTACGAGCAGTACTTC.

The chain recombines TRBV5-1 with TRBJ1-6; D is unresolved. CDR1 SGHRS and CDR2 YFSETQ come from the germline V gene. This CDR3 contains 15 residues. V was trimmed by 4 bases and J by 6 bases, leaving 14 bases between them. The CDR3 reads CASSPSVGPNSPLHF. DNA for the CDR3: TGCGCCAGCAGCCCGTCGGTTGGGCCTAATTCACCCCTCCACTTT.

The chain uses TRBV27 and TRBJ2-3; 12 nucleotides line up with TRBD2. The germline V gene has CDR1 MNHEY and CDR2 SMNVEV (reference sequence). The CDR3 is 15 amino acids. The V and J ends lost 8 bases and 3 bases, in that order; junction bases with no gene match: 6. CDR3 coding DNA: TGTGCCAGCCAACCTAGCGGGGGGGCAACAGATACGCAGTATTTT. Translated: CASQPSGGATDTQYF.

This clone is medium-sized by share. The J gene is TRBJ2-7, the V gene TRBV3-1 (or the pseudogene TRBV3-2), with 8 nucleotides matching TRBD1. This CDR3 is 15 amino acids long. The V gene end was trimmed by 0 bases and the J gene end by 1 base; junction bases not matched to a gene: 2. Germline values: CDR1 LGHDT, CDR2 YNNKEL (reference sequence). CDR3 region: CASSQERTGSYEQYF. For the CDR3, the DNA is TGTGCCAGCAGCCAAGAAAGGACAGGGTCCTACGAGCAGTACTTC.

The chain couples TRBV7-2 to TRBJ1-2, with 9 bases matching TRBD1. Germline V gives CDR1 SGHTA, CDR2 FQGNSA. CDR3 length: 17 amino acids. J gave up 9 bases and V 5 bases, and 19 bases lay outside the gene matches. In DNA form, the CDR3 reads TGTGCCAGCAGCCCAGGAAGTGGGCCGGGACAGGGTTTAAGCTACACCTTC. It is translated as CASSPGSGPGQGLSYTF.

The gene calls are TRBV27 and TRBJ1-6; D gene unclear. Trimming removed 3 bases at V and 10 bases at J, with 13 bases between. The CDR3 spans 14 residues. From germline, CDR1 is MNHEY and CDR2 SMNVEV (reference sequence). The CDR3 bases are TGTGCCAGCAGTTTGCCGGGTGGAGAATCACCCCTCCACTTT. It yields the protein CASSLPGGESPLHF.

The V call is TRBV5-1, the J call TRBJ2-3, with TRBD2 identical over 11 bases. Germline V CDR1 and CDR2: SGHRS, YFSETQ. Trimming cost V 4 bases and J 4 bases; bases outside gene matches: 8. CDR3 length: 16 amino acids. CDR3 amino acids: CASSDGGTSGADTQYF. DNA of the CDR3: TGCGCCAGCAGCGACGGCGGGACTAGCGGCGCAGATACGCAGTATTTT.

The J gene is TRBJ2-1, the V gene TRBV29-1, with D tentatively TRBD1 (6 bases). The CDR3 extends over 16 amino acids. The germline V gene has CDR1 SQVTM and CDR2 ANQGSEA. Trimming removed 4 bases at V and 1 base at J, with 17 bases between. The CDR3 DNA follows: TGCAGCGTTGTGGCAGGGGCGTTTAGATCCTACAATGAGCAGTTCTTC. The encoded protein is CSVVAGAFRSYNEQFF.

This clone was picked up a small number of times. V usage is TRBV4-3 and J usage is TRBJ1-2; D gene unclear. Trimming took off 1 base at V and 8 bases at J, with 14 bases between the two ends. Germline V gene lookup returns CDR1 LGHNA and CDR2 YSLEER. This CDR3 is built from 14 residues. This chain's CDR3 is CASSQVTGVRGYTF. The CDR3 coding sequence is TGCGCCAGCAGCCAAGTGACGGGAGTTAGGGGCTACACCTTC.

The chain joins TRBV19 to TRBJ1-5; D unclear. There are 15 residues in the CDR3. Germline-derived CDR1 and CDR2 are LNHDA and SQIVND (reference sequence). Deletions cut 6 bases from V and 4 bases from J, with 16 bases between. The CDR3 DNA reads as TGTGCCAGTAGCCCAGGAGGACGGACTAATCAGCCCCAGCATTTT. It encodes CASSPGGRTNQPQHF.

The genes are TRBV4-3 and TRBJ2-5, with 12 bases identical to TRBD2. The germline V gene encodes CDR1 LGHNA and CDR2 YSLEER. Trimming took 1 base from V and 0 from J; bases not matched to a gene: 6. The CDR3 has 18 amino acids. The CDR3 DNA sequence: TGCGCCAGCAGCCAAGGGACTAGCGGGGTAACGTACCAAGAGACCCAGTACTTC. Translation gives CASSQGTSGVTYQETQYF.

J is TRBJ2-1 and V is TRBV9, with TRBD2 matching over 10 bases. CDR3 length: 16 amino acids. Germline trimming cut 0 bases from V and 9 bases from J; bases unmatched to any gene: 9. Germline CDR1 is SGDLS and CDR2 is YYNGEE. The CDR3 sequence is CASSVGGSSGRVEQFF. The CDR3 DNA is TGTGCCAGCAGCGTAGGCGGGTCTAGCGGGAGAGTTGAGCAGTTCTTC. The full variable domain, completed using reference TRBV9 and TRBJ2-1, is DSGVTQTPKHLITATGQRVTLRCSPRSGDLSVYWYQQSLDQGLQFLIQYYNGEERAKGNILERFSAQQFPDLHSELNLSSLELGDSALYFCASSVGGSSGRVEQFFGPGTRLTVL.

The rearrangement uses TRBV6-2 or TRBV6-3 and TRBJ2-1, with TRBD1 matching 11 bases. Germline V gene data show CDR1 as MNHEY and CDR2 as SVGEGT. The CDR3 totals 15 residues. After removal of 6 bases from V and 9 bases from J, the junction contained 10 bases not matched to a gene. CDR3 sequence reads: CASSRPGQGGSEQFF. CDR3 in DNA: TGTGCCAGCAGCCGTCCGGGACAGGGGGGCTCTGAGCAGTTCTTC.

This chain links TRBV3-1 (or the pseudogene TRBV3-2) with TRBJ2-7, with TRBD2 matching 7 bases. Germline V gives CDR1 LGHDT, CDR2 YNNKEL (reference sequence). The CDR3 has 15 residues. V dropped 4 bases and J dropped 9; count of bases not matched to a gene: 15. In nucleotides, the CDR3 is TGTGCCAGCAGCCCCTTCCGGGAGGCCCACGGGGGGCAGTACTTC. This codes for CASSPFREAHGGQYF.

V and J are TRBV10-3 and TRBJ2-1; D ambiguous. This CDR3 has 13 residues. Trimming took 0 bases from V and 7 from J, leaving 7 bases between them. Germline lookup yields CDR1 ENHRY and CDR2 SYGVKD. CDR3 in DNA: TGTGCCATCAGTGAGTCACGAGATAATGAGCAGTTCTTC. Translated, it gives CAISESRDNEQFF.

This clone was seen only once. The V call is TRBV18, the J call TRBJ1-2, with TRBD1 identical over 8 bases. Germline CDR1 KGHSH, CDR2 LQKENI. V was clipped by 0 bases and J by 11 bases; unmatched bases: 2. CDR3 length equals 12 residues. This chain's CDR3 is CASSPPGQVYTF. As DNA, the CDR3 is TGTGCCAGCTCACCACCGGGACAGGTGTACACCTTC.

The chain combines TRBV6-5 with TRBJ2-7; maybe TRBD1 (6 bases). V lost 4 bases, J lost 2 bases, and 9 bases lay in between. This CDR3 comprises 13 residues. The germline gives CDR1 MNHEY, CDR2 SVGAGI. This CDR3 is CASSSDRPYEQYF. As DNA, the CDR3 is TGTGCCAGCAGTTCCGACAGGCCCTACGAGCAGTACTTC.

V and J are TRBV5-1 and TRBJ1-1; perhaps TRBD1 as D (6 bases). Germline assignment: CDR1 SGHRS and CDR2 YFSETQ. There are 12 residues in the CDR3. The ends were cut back, 5 bases at V and 7 bases at J, with 12 bases in the middle. CDR3 sequence (DNA): TGCGCCAGCAGATCCCTACAGGGTGAAGCTTTCTTT. This encodes CASRSLQGEAFF.

The CDR3 DNA follows: TGTGCCAGCAGTTCTACTAGGACAGGTGGGTCCTACGAGCAGTACTTC. As protein: CASSSTRTGGSYEQYF. This chain joins TRBV7-2 and TRBJ2-7, with 7 bases lining up with TRBD1. Per germline, CDR1 SGHTA and CDR2 FQGNSA. The CDR3 covers 16 residues. The J segment lost 1 base and the V segment lost 6 bases, leaving 12 bases of the junction unmatched.

The CDR3 reads CASSGTNRAETQYF. The CDR3 nucleotides read TGTGCCAGCAGTGGTACGAACAGGGCAGAGACCCAGTACTTC. The chain joins TRBV27 to TRBJ2-5, with a weak D call TRBD1 (6 bases). Trimming pared 5 bases from V and 4 bases from J, leaving 14 bases between. Germline CDR1 reads MNHEY; CDR2 reads SMNVEV (reference sequence). CDR3 length equals 14 residues.

The chain uses TRBV19 and TRBJ2-3, with D uncertain. This CDR3 comprises 16 residues. Deletions cut 7 bases from V and 4 bases from J, with 21 bases between. Germline loops: CDR1 LNHDA, CDR2 SQIVND (reference sequence). CDR3 residues: CASIKAPTSPSDTQYF. The CDR3 DNA sequence: TGTGCCAGTATAAAGGCTCCGACATCCCCTTCAGATACGCAGTATTTT.

This chain joins TRBV5-1 and TRBJ2-3, with 13 positions matching TRBD2. V gave up 4 bases and J gave up 1 base; unmatched junction bases: 3. There are 16 residues in the CDR3. Germline V gene lookup returns CDR1 SGHRS and CDR2 YFSETQ. In DNA, the CDR3 is TGCGCCAGCAGCGCCGGGACTAGCGGGGGCACAGATACGCAGTATTTT. This codes for CASSAGTSGGTDTQYF.

The V call is TRBV28, the J call TRBJ2-7, with D possibly TRBD2 on 5 matching bases. V lost 10 bases to trimming and J lost 0 bases, with 13 bases between them. Germline V gene data show CDR1 as MDHEN and CDR2 as SYDVKM. The length of the CDR3 is 13 residues. The CDR3 sequence: CAIRSGISYEQYF. The CDR3 DNA sequence: TGTGCCATTAGGAGCGGCATCTCCTACGAGCAGTACTTC.